The source of this T cell receptor beta chain is a study of T-cell reconstitution after alpha-beta-depleted transplantation in children. This clonotype showed up just a few times. Its matching antigen is unknown. A TCRbeta library incorporating unique molecular identifiers was prepared. TCRdb itself ran the PCR reads through MiXCR, one entry per CDR3 protein. The repertoire holds roughly 350,000 distinct CDR3 sequences, with 15% to 20% as singletons. Study observations and caveats: When one year had passed after transplant, most T-cell counts and diversity came from newly produced T cells. At around two months after transplant, the alpha-beta T cells were reportedly derived from several hundred expanded clones that came from non-depleted graft cells. Where some patients showed high TCRbeta diversity at day 60, it came from recipient T cells and thymic progenitors that had survived.

The ends were cut back, 4 bases at V and 7 bases at J, with 18 bases in the middle. This CDR3 has 15 residues. From germline, CDR1 is SGHNT and CDR2 YYREEE (reference sequence). The material was PBMCs, mostly from graft donor cells, obtained 360 days after TCRalphabeta/CD19-depleted stem cell transplant. The TCR sequence derives from a male patient aged 2 to 10 who had a stem cell transplant for acute lymphoblastic leukemia, so the T cells may come from the graft donor. The chain recombines TRBV5-4 with TRBJ2-1; weak D call: TRBD2 (5 bases). CDR3 sequence: CASSPVLARRNEQFF. Written as DNA, the CDR3 is TGTGCCAGCAGCCCGGTTCTAGCTCGTAGAAATGAGCAGTTCTTC.